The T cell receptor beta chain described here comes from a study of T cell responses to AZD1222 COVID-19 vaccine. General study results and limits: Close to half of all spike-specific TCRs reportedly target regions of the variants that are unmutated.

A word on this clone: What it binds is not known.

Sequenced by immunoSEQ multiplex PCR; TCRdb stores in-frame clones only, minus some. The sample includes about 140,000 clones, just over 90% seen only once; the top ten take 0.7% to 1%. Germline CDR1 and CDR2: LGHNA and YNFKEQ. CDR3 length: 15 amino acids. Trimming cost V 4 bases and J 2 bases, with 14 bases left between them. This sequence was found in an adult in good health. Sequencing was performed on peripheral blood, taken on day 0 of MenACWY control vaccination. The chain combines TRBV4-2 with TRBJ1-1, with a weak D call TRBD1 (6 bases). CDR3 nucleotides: TGTGCCAGCAGCCCCTTAAGGGGGGGAAACACTGAAGCTTTCTTT. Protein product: CASSPLRGGNTEAFF.